The source of this TCR beta chain is a study of blood T cell repertoires in COVID-19. On the study more broadly: PBMCs, B-cell-depleted T cells, or T cells provided the cDNA or gDNA that made up the material.

The CDR3 runs 12 residues. Per germline, CDR1 LNHDA and CDR2 SQIVND (reference sequence). V dropped 4 bases and J dropped 5 bases, with 6 bases sitting between them. Some clones are missing from TCRdb's copy, which holds only in-frame ones; the method was immunoSEQ multiplex PCR. Of roughly 120,000 clones detected, 92% appear once; the ten largest clones hold about 2%. V is TRBV19 and J is TRBJ1-5, with D uncertain. The sequenced sample consisted of peripheral blood. The receptor was derived from a man aged 50 to 60 with COVID-19, enrolled during active disease. The CDR3 sequence: CASSTVYQPQHF. The CDR3 DNA sequence: TGTGCCAGTAGTACAGTTTATCAGCCCCAGCATTTT.